The clone carrying this T cell receptor beta chain was detected a few times. Antigen specificity is unknown. This specimen belongs to a study of OX40 agonist ivuxolimab in advanced cancers. Germline-derived CDR1 and CDR2 are LNHDA and SQIVND (reference sequence). This CDR3 is built from 15 residues. Trimming left V 7 bases short and J 6 bases short, with 18 bases between. Method: immunoSEQ multiplex PCR; TCRdb's copy keeps in-frame clones and lacks some. The data show 50,000 to 55,000 clones, around 89% seen once. Study outcomes and limitations: Among T cells, CD8+ cells averaged more expanded clones than CD4+ cells.

The receptor comes from an adult with an advanced solid tumor such as melanoma, head and neck, liver or kidney cancer. The source material was CD4+ or CD8+ T cells sorted from blood, sampled in a trial of the OX40 agonist ivuxolimab. J is TRBJ2-2 and V is TRBV19, with D maybe TRBD1 (6 bases). The CDR3 spells CASIDSRGGSGELFF. The CDR3 region has the DNA TGTGCCAGTATAGACTCCCGAGGGGGTTCCGGGGAGCTGTTTTTT.